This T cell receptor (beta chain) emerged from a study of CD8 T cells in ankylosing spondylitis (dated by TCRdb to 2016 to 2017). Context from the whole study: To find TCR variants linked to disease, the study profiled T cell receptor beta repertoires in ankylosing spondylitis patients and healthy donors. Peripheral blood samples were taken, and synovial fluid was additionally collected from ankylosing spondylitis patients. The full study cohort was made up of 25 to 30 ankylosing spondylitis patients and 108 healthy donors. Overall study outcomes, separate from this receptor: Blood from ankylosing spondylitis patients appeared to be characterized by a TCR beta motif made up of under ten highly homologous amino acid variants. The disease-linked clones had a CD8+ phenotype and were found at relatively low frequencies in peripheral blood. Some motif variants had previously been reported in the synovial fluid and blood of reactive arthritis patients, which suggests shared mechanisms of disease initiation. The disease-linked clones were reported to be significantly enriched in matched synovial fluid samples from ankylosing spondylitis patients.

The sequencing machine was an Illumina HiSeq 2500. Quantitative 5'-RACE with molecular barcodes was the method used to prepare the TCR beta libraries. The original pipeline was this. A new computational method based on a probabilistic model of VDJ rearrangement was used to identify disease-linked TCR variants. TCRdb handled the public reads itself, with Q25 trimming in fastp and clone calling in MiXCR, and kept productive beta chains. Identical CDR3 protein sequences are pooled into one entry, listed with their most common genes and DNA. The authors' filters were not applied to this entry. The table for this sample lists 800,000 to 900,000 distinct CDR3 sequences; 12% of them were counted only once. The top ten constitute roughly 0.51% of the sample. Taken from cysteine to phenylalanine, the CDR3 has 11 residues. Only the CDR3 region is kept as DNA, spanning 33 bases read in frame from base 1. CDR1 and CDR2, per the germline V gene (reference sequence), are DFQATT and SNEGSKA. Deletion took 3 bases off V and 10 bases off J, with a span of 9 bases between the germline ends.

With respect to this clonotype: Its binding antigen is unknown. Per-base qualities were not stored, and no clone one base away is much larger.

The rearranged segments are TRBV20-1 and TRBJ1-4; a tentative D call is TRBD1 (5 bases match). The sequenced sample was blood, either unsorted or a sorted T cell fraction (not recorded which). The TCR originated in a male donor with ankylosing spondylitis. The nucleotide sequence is TGCAGTGCTAGCGGGGCGCTAAAACTGTTTTTT. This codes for CSASGALKLFF.